This note documents a single T cell receptor (beta chain) sequence. This clone turned up a few times. The antigen it recognizes is unknown. No base qualities exist here, and no much larger clone lies one base off it. The record originates from a study of blood T cell repertoires in COVID-19 (dated by TCRdb to the early 2020s). Context from the whole study: Samples covering the acute and convalescent phases of COVID-19 were provided by collaborators in the United States, Italy and Spain. The prospective study material was composed of cDNA or gDNA derived from T cells, B-cell-depleted T cells, or PBMCs. The dataset comprised deeply sampled blood TCRbeta repertoires from subjects exposed to, actively infected with, or recovered from COVID-19. A freely available public database, intended as a resource for researchers studying the immune response to SARS-CoV-2, is where the repertoires were released. The samples were drawn from two sources: the first 160 participants of the ongoing ImmuneRACE study, and fewer than 1,500 subjects contributed by 6 global collaborators. Sample metadata almost always included a de-identified subject ID, COVID-19 status, age in years and sex. HLA class I and class II types, where available, came from metadata supplied by the sample provider rather than from assay-based typing. Broad study findings and their caveats: The amount of clinical and demographic metadata varied by source and participant and was provided uncurated.

TCRbeta CDR3 regions were amplified from genomic DNA by means of the immunoSEQ Assay, a bias-controlled multiplex PCR. From the authors' description of their analysis: The number of nucleated cells in each sample was estimated from the amplification of reference gene primers within the assay. To quantify the absolute abundance of each unique TCRbeta CDR3 rearrangement, sequence reads were collapsed and filtered. For each sample, productive Simpson clonality was calculated as the square root of Simpson's diversity index over productive rearrangements. TCRdb re-hosts the immuneACCESS table, in-frame sequences only. Its copies lack some clones; in the studies checked, an unresolved V gene accounts for under half of them, and the cause for the rest is not known. V and J calls and clone size follow that table, whereas D and trimming were derived from the DNA. This sample is represented by over 450,000 clones; roughly nine tenths of them were singletons. 7.8% of the sample lies in the top ten.

The V end loses 1 base and the J end loses 5 bases, and a stretch of 12 bases separates them. CDR1 and CDR2 are read off the germline V gene as SGHAT and FQNNGV. From the cysteine through the phenylalanine, the CDR3 covers 15 amino acids. Solely the CDR3 DNA is kept, with 45 bases framed from the first base. One collaborating source in Seattle enrolled patients while the patients were actively infected and followed the patients over time throughout the course of disease. Whole blood was collected in K2EDTA tubes by collaborating institutions according to the institutions' own protocols. Collaborator samples were shipped for TCRbeta analysis as frozen whole blood, isolated PBMCs, or DNA extracted from either sample type.

The sample taken for sequencing was peripheral blood. This chain is built from TRBV11-2 and TRBJ1-5, and possibly TRBD1, on 5 matching bases. This clonotype was obtained from a woman between 50 and 59 years old with COVID-19, enrolled during active disease. The nucleotide sequence is given as TGTGCCAGCAGCTTAGGATCTGGGGGGGATCAGCCCCAGCATTTT. Translation gives CASSLGSGGDQPQHF.